Listed below are T cell receptor beta chains from one sample, sequenced in a study of cytomegalovirus exposure and HLA in healthy donors. Using immunoSEQ multiplex PCR, the repertoire was profiled, and TCRdb retains in-frame clones only, with some absent. Of approximately 160,000 clones listed, roughly 65% are singletons. The specimen sequenced was PBMCs. The receptors come from a woman aged 18-29 years in good health and CMV-seropositive. Each CDR3 is given with its conserved first and last residue. D genes are given only for firm matches. For some rows the clone size is stated as once, few or many, or as a class when expanded; others skip it.

TRBV7-2	.	TRBJ2-5	TRBD1	TGTGCCAGCAGAAGACCCGGGACAGGCCAAGAGACCCAGTACTTC	CASRRPGTGQETQYF
TRBV13	.	TRBJ2-7	TRBD2	TGTGCCAGCAGCCAGACCACTAGCGGACAGGAGCAGTACTTC	CASSQTTSGQEQYF
TRBV13	.	TRBJ2-1	.	TGTGCCAGCAGCTCGCGACTAGGTTGGGGTGAGCAGTTCTTC	CASSSRLGWGEQFF
TRBV29-1	.	TRBJ1-5	TRBD1	TGCAGCGCCAGAGGAGGGGGCGGGAATCAGCCCCAGCATTTT	CSARGGGGNQPQHF
TRBV6-5	.	TRBJ1-2	TRBD1	TGTGCCAGCAGTTACTCCGGGACAGGGGTCGGGTATGGCTACACCTTC	CASSYSGTGVGYGYTF
TRBV7-3	.	TRBJ1-1	.	TGTGCCAGCAGCTTCCAGTCGAACACTGAAGCTTTCTTT	CASSFQSNTEAFF
TRBV9	.	TRBJ2-3	TRBD2	TGTGCCAGCTCGTATGAAGGTAGCGGGGGGCCGGTGGATACGCAGTATTTT	CASSYEGSGGPVDTQYF
TRBV10-1	few	TRBJ2-3	.	TGCGCCAGCAGTCGCGAGGGAGGCACAGATACGCAGTATTTT	CASSREGGTDTQYF
TRBV30	.	TRBJ2-6	.	TGTGCCTGGAGAACGCAGGGTGCCAACGTCCTGACTTTC	CAWRTQGANVLTF
TRBV12-5	.	TRBJ2-5	.	TGTGCTAGTGGTTTGGGCGAGGGGACCCAGTACTTC	CASGLGEGTQYF
TRBV11-3	.	TRBJ2-2	TRBD2	TGTGCCAGCAGCCCACGGACTAGCGGGAACACCGGGGAGCTGTTTTTT	CASSPRTSGNTGELFF
TRBV7-8	.	TRBJ2-3	.	TGTGCCAGCAGCTTAGCGTCTGGCGGGATGGGGCGTACAGATACGCAGTATTTT	CASSLASGGMGRTDTQYF
TRBV14	.	TRBJ1-2	.	TGTGCCAGCAGCCCGACGGGACTCAGGACCTCTGGCTACACCTTC	CASSPTGLRTSGYTF
TRBV30	.	TRBJ1-2	.	TGTGCCTGGAGTGTACTGGGGGGAGATGGCTACACCTTC	CAWSVLGGDGYTF
TRBV4-3	.	TRBJ1-1	.	TGCGCCAGCACAAGAAGCGTCGGGAACACTGAAGCTTTCTTT	CASTRSVGNTEAFF
TRBV4-2	once	TRBJ1-5	TRBD1	TGTGCCAGCAGCCTTACCGGGACAGGGGGTATTCGGAGCAATCAGCCCCAGCATTTT	CASSLTGTGGIRSNQPQHF
TRBV6-6	few	TRBJ1-1	.	TGTGCCAGCAGTTATGGGGGGACGAACACTGAAGCTTTCTTT	CASSYGGTNTEAFF
TRBV5-1	.	TRBJ1-4	.	TGCGCCAGCAGCTTGGTTAATTATGAAAAACTGTTTTTT	CASSLVNYEKLFF
TRBV28	.	TRBJ1-1	TRBD1	TGTGCCAGCAGTCCACTGACCGGGACAGGGGACTCTCTAGGGGCTGAAGCTTTCTTT	CASSPLTGTGDSLGAEAFF
TRBV18	few	TRBJ1-3	TRBD1	TGTGCCAGCTCACAAGGGACAGGGCGGGACACCATATATTTT	CASSQGTGRDTIYF
TRBV13	.	TRBJ2-5	TRBD2	TGTGCCAGCAGCTTTAGCGGGCACCAAGAGACCCAGTACTTC	CASSFSGHQETQYF
TRBV9	once	TRBJ2-1	.	TGTGCCAGCAGCGTCCGCGGTGACCCAAGCTCCTACAATGAGCAGTTCTTC	CASSVRGDPSSYNEQFF
TRBV30	few	TRBJ2-3	TRBD2	TGTGCCTGGACAGAACTAGCGGGGGGCACAGATACGCAGTATTTT	CAWTELAGGTDTQYF
TRBV6-1	.	TRBJ1-1	.	TGTGCCAGCAGTTGGCAGGGAGGGAACACTGAAGCTTTCTTT	CASSWQGGNTEAFF
TRBV30	.	TRBJ1-1	.	TGTGCCTGGAGTAAACAGGTTGGGCACACTGAAGCTTTCTTT	CAWSKQVGHTEAFF